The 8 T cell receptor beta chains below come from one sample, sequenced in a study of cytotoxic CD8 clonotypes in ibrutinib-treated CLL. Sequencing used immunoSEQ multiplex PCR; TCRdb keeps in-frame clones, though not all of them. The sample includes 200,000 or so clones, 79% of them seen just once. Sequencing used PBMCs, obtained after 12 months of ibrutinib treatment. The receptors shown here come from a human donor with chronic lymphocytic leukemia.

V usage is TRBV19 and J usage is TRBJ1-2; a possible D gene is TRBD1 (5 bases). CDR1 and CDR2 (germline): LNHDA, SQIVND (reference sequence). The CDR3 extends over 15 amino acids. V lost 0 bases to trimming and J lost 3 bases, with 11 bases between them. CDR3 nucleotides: TGTGCCAGTAGTATAGATACCGGGACCTACTATGGCTACACCTTC. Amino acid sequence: CASSIDTGTYYGYTF.

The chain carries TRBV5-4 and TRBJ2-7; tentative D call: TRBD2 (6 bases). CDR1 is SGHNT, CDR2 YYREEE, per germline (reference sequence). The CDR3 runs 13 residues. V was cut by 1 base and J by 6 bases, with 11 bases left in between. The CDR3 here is CASSLTVGGEQYF. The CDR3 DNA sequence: TGTGCCAGCAGCTTGACCGTCGGGGGCGAGCAGTACTTC. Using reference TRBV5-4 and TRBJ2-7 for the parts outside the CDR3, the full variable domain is ETGVTQSPTHLIKTRGQQVTLRCSSQSGHNTVSWYQQALGQGPQFIFQYYREEENGRGNFPPRFSGLQFPNYSSELNVNALELDDSALYLCASSLTVGGEQYFGPGTRLTVT.

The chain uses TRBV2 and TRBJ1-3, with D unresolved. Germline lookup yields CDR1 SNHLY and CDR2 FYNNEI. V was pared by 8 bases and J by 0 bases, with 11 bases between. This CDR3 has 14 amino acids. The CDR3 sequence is CASAPGFSGNTIYF. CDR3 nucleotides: TGTGCCAGCGCTCCGGGATTCTCTGGAAACACCATATATTTT.

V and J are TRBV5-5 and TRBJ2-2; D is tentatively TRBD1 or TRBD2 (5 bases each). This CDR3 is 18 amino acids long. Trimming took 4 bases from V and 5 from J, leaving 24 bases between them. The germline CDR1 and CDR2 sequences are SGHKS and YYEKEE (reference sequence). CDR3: CASSLLPGRPMGTGELFF. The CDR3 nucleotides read TGTGCCAGCAGCCTACTCCCGGGACGACCGATGGGGACCGGGGAGCTGTTTTTT.

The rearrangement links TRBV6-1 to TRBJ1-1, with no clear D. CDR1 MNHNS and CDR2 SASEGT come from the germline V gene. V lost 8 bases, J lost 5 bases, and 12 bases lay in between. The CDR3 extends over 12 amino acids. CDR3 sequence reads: CASSLSVTEAFF. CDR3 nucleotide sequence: TGTGCCAGCTCCTTAAGTGTAACTGAAGCTTTCTTT.

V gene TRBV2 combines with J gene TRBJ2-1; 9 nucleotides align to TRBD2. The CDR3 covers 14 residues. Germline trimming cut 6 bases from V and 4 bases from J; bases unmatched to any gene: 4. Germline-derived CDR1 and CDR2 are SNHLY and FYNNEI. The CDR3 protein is CASRATSGYNEQFF. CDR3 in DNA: TGTGCCAGCAGGGCGACTAGCGGATACAATGAGCAGTTCTTC.

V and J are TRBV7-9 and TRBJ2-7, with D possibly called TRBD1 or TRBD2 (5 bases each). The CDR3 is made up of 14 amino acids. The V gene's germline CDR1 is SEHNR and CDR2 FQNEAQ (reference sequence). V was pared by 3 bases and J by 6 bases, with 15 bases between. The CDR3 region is CASSFTVRGTEQYF. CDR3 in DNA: TGTGCCAGCAGCTTTACGGTGAGGGGAACCGAGCAGTACTTC.

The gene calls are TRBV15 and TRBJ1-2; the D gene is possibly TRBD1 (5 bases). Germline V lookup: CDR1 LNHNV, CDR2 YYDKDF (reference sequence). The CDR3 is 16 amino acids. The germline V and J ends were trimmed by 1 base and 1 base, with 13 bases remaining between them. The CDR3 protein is CATSRVGAGSNYGYTF. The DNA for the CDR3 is TGTGCCACCAGCAGAGTTGGGGCAGGGAGTAACTATGGCTACACCTTC. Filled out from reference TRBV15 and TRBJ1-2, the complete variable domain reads DAMVIQNPRYQVTQFGKPVTLSCSQTLNHNVMYWYQQKSSQAPKLLFHYYDKDFNNEADTPDNFQSRRPNTSFCFLDIRSPGLGDTAMYLCATSRVGAGSNYGYTFGSGTRLTVV.